This T cell receptor (beta chain) emerged from a study of PD-1 blockade in classical Hodgkin lymphoma. There was relapse after autologous stem cell transplantation in every patient, and there was variation in brentuximab vedotin exposure. As for this clone: Antigen unknown.

Deletions cut 5 bases from V and 3 bases from J, with 20 bases between. CDR1 is MDHEN and CDR2 is SYDVKM in the germline V gene. The CDR3 covers 16 residues. Study observations and caveats: Complete responders showed a baseline diversity that resembled the diversity of newly diagnosed patients. Repertoire difference causes, possibly disease activity or prior therapy, remain undefined.

Assay: immunoSEQ multiplex PCR; the TCRdb copy retains only in-frame clones and omits some. The sample yields tens of thousands of clones, roughly 90% seen once. The sequences come from peripheral blood mononuclear cells (PBMCs), collected at baseline. This TCR was sampled from a human donor with classical Hodgkin lymphoma. V usage is TRBV28 and J usage is TRBJ2-7, with unresolved D. The CDR3 reads CASSTRALHRFYEQYF. CDR3 bases: TGTGCCAGCAGTACCCGCGCCCTACACCGCTTCTACGAGCAGTACTTC.